The rows below give T cell receptor beta chains drawn from one sample of a study of blood T cells in healthy people across ages. TCRdb fed the 5' RACE reads into MiXCR, producing one record per CDR3 protein. Here the sample spans more than 650,000 distinct CDR3 sequences, 20% to 25% being singletons. The sequencing input was blood. The receptors were sampled from a man in his sixties or seventies in good health. CDR3s include the opening cysteine and the closing phenylalanine or tryptophan. A D gene is named only where the DNA matches it firmly. The size entry is marked missing in some rows and otherwise reads once, few, many or a size class.

clone_size | d_call | j_call | v_call | cdr3_aa | cdr3_nt
- | - | TRBJ2-3 | TRBV20-1 | CSARDLTGTDTQYF | TGCAGTGCTAGAGATCTCACAGGCACAGATACGCAGTATTTT
few | - | TRBJ2-3 | TRBV6-1 | CASADRRGDTQYF | TGTGCCAGCGCCGACCGGCGCGGAGATACGCAGTATTTT
few | - | TRBJ1-3 | TRBV12-3/TRBV12-4 | CASSLDRGTTIYF | TGTGCCAGCAGTTTAGACCGGGGTACCACCATATATTTT
few | - | TRBJ2-2 | TRBV6-5 | CASSVSGELFF | TGTGCCTCTAGCGTATCCGGGGAGCTGTTTTTT
few | TRBD1 | TRBJ2-7 | TRBV7-9 | CASSFPGQGTAYEQYF | TGTGCCAGCAGCTTTCCAGGACAGGGTACAGCCTACGAGCAGTACTTC
- | - | TRBJ1-2 | TRBV21-1 | CASSHRQGANYGYTF | TGTGCCAGCAGCCATAGACAGGGAGCTAACTATGGCTACACCTTC
few | TRBD1 | TRBJ2-7 | TRBV20-1 | CSANPGQGSYEQYF | TGCAGTGCAAACCCGGGACAGGGGTCCTACGAGCAGTACTTC
few | - | TRBJ2-7 | TRBV12-3/TRBV12-4 | CASSFVGSTYEQYF | TGTGCCAGCAGTTTTGTCGGATCAACCTACGAGCAGTACTTC
- | - | TRBJ1-2 | TRBV5-1 | CASSLDRDFGYTF | TGCGCCAGCAGCTTAGACCGGGACTTTGGCTACACCTTC
- | - | TRBJ1-2 | TRBV18 | CASSRGQTYGYTF | TGTGCCAGCTCACGAGGACAGACCTATGGCTACACCTTC
few | TRBD1 | TRBJ2-7 | TRBV11-2 | CASSPQGGSYEQYF | TGTGCCAGCAGCCCACAGGGGGGCTCCTACGAGCAGTACTTC
- | - | TRBJ2-1 | TRBV6-6 | CASSYSGSLYNEQFF | TGTGCCAGCAGTTATTCCGGCAGCCTATACAATGAGCAGTTCTTC
- | - | TRBJ1-4 | TRBV7-9 | CASSLGSTENEKLFF | TGTGCCAGCAGCTTAGGATCCACCGAAAATGAAAAACTGTTTTTT
- | - | TRBJ2-3 | TRBV27 | CASGSWGAKDTQYF | TGTGCCAGCGGCAGCTGGGGCGCGAAAGATACGCAGTATTTT
- | - | TRBJ2-3 | TRBV13 | CASSETLTDTQYF | TGTGCCAGCAGCGAGACCCTCACAGATACGCAGTATTTT
- | - | TRBJ2-4 | TRBV20-1 | CSAHPSPGAKNIQYF | TGCAGTGCCCACCCTAGCCCCGGGGCCAAAAACATTCAGTACTTC
few | TRBD1 | TRBJ1-1 | TRBV3-1 | CASSRGTVMNTEAFF | TGTGCCAGCAGCCGAGGGACAGTGATGAACACTGAAGCTTTCTTT
- | - | TRBJ2-3 | TRBV6-5 | CASSPRRTYFSTDTQYF | TGTGCCAGCAGTCCTCGCCGGACTTACTTTAGCACAGATACGCAGTATTTT
few | TRBD2 | TRBJ2-5 | TRBV24-1 | CATSDLQTSGRVRWETQYF | TGTGCCACCAGTGATTTGCAGACTAGCGGGAGGGTTCGTTGGGAGACCCAGTACTTC
- | TRBD1 | TRBJ2-3 | TRBV6-5 | CASSYSASTGGTDTQYF | TGTGCCAGCAGTTACTCTGCTTCAACAGGGGGCACAGATACGCAGTATTTT
few | TRBD1 | TRBJ1-3 | TRBV20-1 | CSAEDRAGNTIYF | TGCAGTGCAGAGGACAGGGCTGGAAACACCATATATTTT
- | - | TRBJ2-7 | TRBV10-3 | CAIRMDIAYEQYF | TGTGCCATCAGGATGGACATTGCCTACGAGCAGTACTTC
- | - | TRBJ2-7 | TRBV4-1 | CASSQERGYWSSYEQYF | TGCGCCAGCAGCCAAGAAAGAGGCTATTGGAGCTCCTACGAGCAGTACTTC
once | TRBD1 | TRBJ2-2 | TRBV3-1 | CASSPSGQGPHTGELFF | TGTGCCAGCAGCCCTAGCGGACAGGGGCCCCACACCGGGGAGCTGTTTTTT
few | TRBD2 | TRBJ2-1 | TRBV20-1 | CSARGDGTSGPNEQFF | TGCAGTGCTAGAGGGGACGGGACTAGCGGGCCCAATGAGCAGTTCTTC
- | - | TRBJ1-5 | TRBV27 | CASSPGRLVNNQPQHF | TGTGCCAGCAGTCCGGGACGGCTCGTTAACAATCAGCCCCAGCATTTT
few | - | TRBJ1-1 | TRBV20-1 | CSARRRTANTEAFF | TGCAGTGCTAGGCGACGGACAGCCAACACTGAAGCTTTCTTT
few | TRBD2 | TRBJ2-1 | TRBV5-6 | CASSLGTSFGEQFF | TGTGCCAGCAGCTTGGGGACTAGCTTCGGTGAGCAGTTCTTC
- | - | TRBJ1-1 | TRBV19 | CASKGRLNTEAFF | TGTGCCAGTAAGGGACGGTTGAACACTGAAGCTTTCTTT
few | TRBD1 | TRBJ2-2 | TRBV5-5 | CASSKTGIPGELFF | TGTGCCAGCAGCAAGACAGGGATCCCCGGGGAGCTGTTTTTT
- | - | TRBJ2-2 | TRBV6-1 | CASSVTGELFF | TGTGCCAGCAGTGTGACCGGGGAGCTGTTTTTT
few | - | TRBJ2-3 | TRBV5-1 | CASSLVRGGAPITTDTQYF | TGCGCCAGCAGCTTGGTTCGTGGGGGGGCCCCCATAACCACAGATACGCAGTATTTT
- | TRBD1 | TRBJ2-7 | TRBV3-1 | CASSLLPGQVHEQYF | TGTGCCAGCAGCCTTCTACCGGGACAGGTTCACGAGCAGTACTTC
- | TRBD2 | TRBJ2-3 | TRBV12-3/TRBV12-4 | CASSFSLAGGTDTQYF | TGTGCCAGCAGTTTCTCTCTAGCGGGAGGGACAGATACGCAGTATTTT
many | - | TRBJ1-5 | TRBV12-3/TRBV12-4 | CASSLGDQPQHF | TGTGCCAGCAGCTTAGGGGATCAGCCCCAGCATTTT